This passage covers 17 T cell receptor beta chains from one sample sequenced in a study of CD8 T cells in ankylosing spondylitis (dated by TCRdb to 2016 to 2017). Library preparation used 5' RACE. This sample was sequenced with an Illumina HiSeq 2500. The public reads were reprocessed in TCRdb via fastp at Q25 and MiXCR, keeping in-frame beta chains. Each CDR3 protein appears once, grouped with its most common genes and DNA. This sample comprises roughly 170,000 distinct CDR3 sequences, approximately 10% of them detected only once. Of the sample, around 15% is held by the ten largest clones. Material: blood, either unsorted or a sorted T cell fraction (not recorded which). Receptor source: a female donor with ankylosing spondylitis or in good health (not recorded which).

Turning to this clonotype: Since no conserved phenylalanine or tryptophan closes the CDR3, a read error is the likely cause. The rearrangement joins TRBV20-1 to TRBJ2-5; 9 nucleotides line up with TRBD1. The V gene end was trimmed by 5 bases and the J gene end by 3 bases; junction bases not matched to a gene: 4. The CDR3 has 13 amino acids. Germline CDR1 is DFQATT and CDR2 is SNEGSKA (reference sequence). CDR3 sequence reads: CSAPRTGEETQYL. The CDR3 DNA is TGCAGTGCTCCTAGGACAGGGGAAGAGACCCAGTACCTC.

The rearrangement joins TRBV14 to TRBJ2-1, with D hard to call. Germline-derived CDR1 and CDR2 are SGHDN and FVKESK. V lost 0 bases, J lost 0 bases, and 12 bases lay in between. This CDR3 spans 17 amino acids. DNA for the CDR3: TGTGCCAGCAGCCAAGATGTATGGGTTAGCTCCTACAATGAGCAGTTCTTC. The encoded protein is CASSQDVWVSSYNEQFF.

A few counts support this clonotype. This rearrangement joins TRBV7-8 to TRBJ2-2; TRBD1 is a possible D gene (5 bases). The CDR3 is made up of 16 amino acids. CDR1 is SGHVS and CDR2 is FQNEAQ in the germline V gene. Trimming removed 5 bases at V and 0 bases at J, with 13 bases between. CDR3 DNA sequence: TGTGCCAGCAGCGTCCAACAGGCCGCGAACACCGGGGAGCTGTTTTTT. This encodes CASSVQQAANTGELFF.

This clonotype was seen once. V is TRBV7-2 and J is TRBJ2-1; 10 bases fit TRBD1. V gave up 5 bases and J gave up 9 bases; unmatched junction bases: 7. CDR3 size: 14 residues. Germline V gene lookup returns CDR1 SGHTA and CDR2 FQGNSA. In DNA form, the CDR3 reads TGTGCCAGCAGCCCTGGACAGGGGGAGGGTGAGCAGTTCTTC. It translates to CASSPGQGEGEQFF. Filled out from reference TRBV7-2 and TRBJ2-1, the complete variable domain reads GAGVSQSPSNKVTEKGKDVELRCDPISGHTALYWYRQSLGQGLEFLIYFQGNSAPDKSGLPSDRFSAERTGGSVSTLTIQRTQQEDSAVYLCASSPGQGEGEQFFGPGTRLTVL.

This clonotype showed up many times. This chain uses TRBV21-1 with TRBJ2-5; TRBD2, the D gene given by the table, was not confirmed from the DNA. TRBV21-1 is deemed a pseudogene. The CDR3 has 14 residues. The CDR3 loop is CASRGVSPTETQYF. CDR3 nucleotide sequence: TGTGCCAGCAGGGGAGTATCCCCCACAGAGACCCAGTACTTC.

A few counts support this clonotype. The chain is built from TRBV7-9 and TRBJ2-2, with D hard to call. Germline assignment: CDR1 SEHNR and CDR2 FQNEAQ (reference sequence). This CDR3 has 14 amino acids. V lost 7 bases and J lost 5, with 14 bases in between. In nucleotides, the CDR3 is TGTGCCAGCATCATGTCATCGAGGACCGGGGAGCTGTTTTTT. Its protein product is CASIMSSRTGELFF. The full variable domain, in which reference TRBV7-9 and TRBJ2-2 provide the parts outside the CDR3, is DTGVSQNPRHKITKRGQNVTFRCDPISEHNRLYWYRQTLGQGPEFLTYFQNEAQLEKSRLLSDRFSAERPKGSFSTLEIQRTEQGDSAMYLCASIMSSRTGELFFGEGSRLTVL.

V usage is TRBV5-4 and J usage is TRBJ2-7; tentative D call: TRBD1 (6 bases). The CDR3 runs to 16 residues. From germline, CDR1 is SGHNT and CDR2 YYREEE (reference sequence). V lost 3 bases to trimming and J lost 5 bases, with 21 bases between them. CDR3 protein: CASSSDRFSIGDEQYF. The DNA of the CDR3 is TGTGCCAGCAGCTCAGACAGGTTTTCCATCGGGGACGAGCAGTACTTC.

Only a few counts were recorded for this clonotype. The chain is built from TRBV12-5 and TRBJ1-1; 7 bases match TRBD1. CDR3 length: 17 residues. Germline V gene sequence: CDR1 LGHNT, CDR2 FRNRAP. V lost 1 base to trimming and J lost 3 bases; unmatched junction nucleotides: 11. In DNA, the CDR3 is TGTGCTAGTGGTTTGGCTATCAACAGGGGTCAGGACACTGAAGCTTTCTTT. As protein: CASGLAINRGQDTEAFF.

This chain connects TRBV25-1 to TRBJ2-1, with 13 bases aligning to TRBD2. CDR1 is MGHDK, CDR2 SYGVNS, per germline. This CDR3 has 13 amino acids. Trimming at V came to 10 bases and at J to 7 bases, leaving 4 bases not matched to a gene. Written as DNA, the CDR3 is TGTGCCACCTCGGGACTAGCGGGAAATGAGCAGTTCTTC. This encodes CATSGLAGNEQFF.

The table lists this clonotype with a few counts. V is TRBV6-6 and J is TRBJ2-3; D perhaps matches TRBD2 (6 bases). The V gene's germline CDR1 is MNHNY and CDR2 SVGAGI (reference sequence). The germline V and J ends were trimmed by 0 bases and 9 bases, with 10 bases remaining between them. This CDR3 has 13 residues. The CDR3 reads CASSYSGEETQYF. CDR3 sequence (DNA): TGTGCCAGCAGTTACTCGGGGGAGGAGACGCAGTATTTT.

J is TRBJ2-7 and V is TRBV20-1; 10 nucleotides line up with TRBD2. Germline CDR1 is DFQATT and CDR2 is SNEGSKA (reference sequence). The J segment lost 2 bases and the V segment lost 4 bases, leaving 5 bases of the junction unmatched. The CDR3 has 14 residues. The CDR3 reads CSAILAGAAYEQYF. As DNA, the CDR3 is TGCAGTGCTATTCTAGCGGGAGCCGCCTACGAGCAGTACTTC.

This clonotype was found a few times. V and J are TRBV9 and TRBJ2-2; 7 bases line up with TRBD1. Germline V gene sequence: CDR1 SGDLS, CDR2 YYNGEE. The CDR3 covers 13 residues. J lost 6 bases, V lost 3 bases, and 2 bases had no gene match. This CDR3 is CASSGGGSGELFF. DNA for the CDR3: TGTGCCAGCAGCGGAGGGGGCTCCGGGGAGCTGTTTTTT. Looking up the rest from reference TRBV9 and TRBJ2-2 gives the full variable domain: DSGVTQTPKHLITATGQRVTLRCSPRSGDLSVYWYQQSLDQGLQFLIQYYNGEERAKGNILERFSAQQFPDLHSELNLSSLELGDSALYFCASSGGGSGELFFGEGSRLTVL.

The V gene is TRBV12-3 or TRBV12-4, the J gene TRBJ1-1; D unresolved. The CDR3 is made up of 12 amino acids. V shed 3 bases and J shed 5 bases, with 7 bases lying between them. The CDR3 sequence: CASSFGRTEAFF. The CDR3 DNA sequence: TGTGCCAGCAGTTTCGGTCGGACTGAAGCTTTCTTT.

This clonotype showed up just a few times. The CDR3 DNA follows: TGTGCCGCCCGGACTAGCGGGCGCCCGGAGGCGGATGAGCAGTTCTTC. Amino acids: CAARTSGRPEADEQFF. The chain recombines TRBV10-3 with TRBJ2-1, with 11 positions matching TRBD2. Germline V gene data show CDR1 as ENHRY and CDR2 as SYGVKD. The junction had 17 bases not matched to a gene; V was cut back by 11 bases and J by 8 bases. CDR3 length: 16 amino acids.

This clonotype has only a few counts. V usage is TRBV15 and J usage is TRBJ2-1, with 10 bases that match TRBD2. Germline assignment: CDR1 LNHNV and CDR2 YYDKDF (reference sequence). The CDR3 sequence is 19 residues long. V shed 0 bases and J 5 bases; nucleotides not matched to a gene: 13. CDR3 DNA sequence: TGTGCCACCAGCAGAGATTGGCTAGCGGGAGTAGGAGGAAACAATGAGCAGTTCTTC. As protein: CATSRDWLAGVGGNNEQFF.

This chain connects TRBV5-1 to TRBJ1-1, with 10 bases identical to TRBD1. The germline gives CDR1 SGHRS, CDR2 YFSETQ. V lost 7 bases to trimming and J lost 7 bases; unmatched junction nucleotides: 13. CDR3 size: 15 residues. The CDR3 spells CASSDGTGDVDEAFF. CDR3 nucleotide sequence: TGCGCCAGCTCAGACGGGACAGGGGATGTCGATGAAGCTTTCTTT.

This clonotype was recorded many times. J is TRBJ2-1 and V is TRBV12-3 or TRBV12-4, with 11 nucleotides matching TRBD2. With 4 bases clipped from V and 8 bases from J, the junction kept 7 bases outside the gene matches. The CDR3 is made up of 15 amino acids. CDR3 region: CASSSTSGSWDEQFF. The CDR3 coding sequence is TGTGCCAGCAGTTCTACTAGCGGGAGTTGGGATGAGCAGTTCTTC.